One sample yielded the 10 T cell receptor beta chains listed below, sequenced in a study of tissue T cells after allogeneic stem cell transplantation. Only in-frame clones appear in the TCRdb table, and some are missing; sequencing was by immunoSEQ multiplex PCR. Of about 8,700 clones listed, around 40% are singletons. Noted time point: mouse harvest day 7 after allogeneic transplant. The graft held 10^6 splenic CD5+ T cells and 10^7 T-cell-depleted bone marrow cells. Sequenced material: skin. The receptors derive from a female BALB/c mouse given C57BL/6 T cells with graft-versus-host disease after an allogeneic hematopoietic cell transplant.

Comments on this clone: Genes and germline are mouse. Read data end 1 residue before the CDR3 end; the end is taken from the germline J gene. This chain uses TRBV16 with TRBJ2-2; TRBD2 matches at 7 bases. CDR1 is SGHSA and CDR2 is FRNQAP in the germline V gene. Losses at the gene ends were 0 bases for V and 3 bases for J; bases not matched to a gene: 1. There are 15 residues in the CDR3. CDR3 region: CASSLEGGDTGQLYF. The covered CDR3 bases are TGTGCAAGCAGCTTAGAGGGGGGGGACACCGGGCAGCTCTAC.

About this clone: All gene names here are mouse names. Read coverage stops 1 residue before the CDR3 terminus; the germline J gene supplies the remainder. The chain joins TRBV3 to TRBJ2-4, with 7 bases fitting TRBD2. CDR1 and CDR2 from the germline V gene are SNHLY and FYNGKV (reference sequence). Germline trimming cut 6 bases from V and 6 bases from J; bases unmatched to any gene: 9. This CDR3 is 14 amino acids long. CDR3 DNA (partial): TGTGCCAGCAGTAGGACTGGTGCAGGGAACACCTTGTAC. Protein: CASSRTGAGNTLY. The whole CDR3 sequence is CASSRTGAGNTLYF.

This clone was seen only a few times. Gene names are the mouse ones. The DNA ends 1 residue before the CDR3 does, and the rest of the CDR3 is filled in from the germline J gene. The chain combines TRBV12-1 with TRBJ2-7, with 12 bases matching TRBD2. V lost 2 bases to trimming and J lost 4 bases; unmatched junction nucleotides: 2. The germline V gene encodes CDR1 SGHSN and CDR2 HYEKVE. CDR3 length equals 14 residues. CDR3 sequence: CASSQGTGGYEQYF. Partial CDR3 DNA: TGTGCCAGCTCTCAGGGGACTGGGGGGTATGAACAGTAC.

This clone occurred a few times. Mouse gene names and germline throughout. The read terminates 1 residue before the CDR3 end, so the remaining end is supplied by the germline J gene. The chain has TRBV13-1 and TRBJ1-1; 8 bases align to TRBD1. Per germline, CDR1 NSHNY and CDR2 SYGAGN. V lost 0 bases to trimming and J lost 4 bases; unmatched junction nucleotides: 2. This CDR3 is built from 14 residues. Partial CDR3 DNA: TGTGCCAGCAGTGATGCAACAGGGGGCACAGAAGTCTTC. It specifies CASSDATGGTEVF. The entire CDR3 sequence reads CASSDATGGTEVFF.

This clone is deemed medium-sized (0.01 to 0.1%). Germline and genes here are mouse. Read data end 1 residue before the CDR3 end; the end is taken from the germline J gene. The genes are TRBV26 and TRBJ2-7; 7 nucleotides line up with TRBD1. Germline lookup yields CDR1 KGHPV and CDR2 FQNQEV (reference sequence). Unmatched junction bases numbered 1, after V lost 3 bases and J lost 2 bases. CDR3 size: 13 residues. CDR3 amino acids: CASSLTGAYEQYF. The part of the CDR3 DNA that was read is TGTGCCAGCAGTCTAACAGGGGCCTATGAACAGTAC.

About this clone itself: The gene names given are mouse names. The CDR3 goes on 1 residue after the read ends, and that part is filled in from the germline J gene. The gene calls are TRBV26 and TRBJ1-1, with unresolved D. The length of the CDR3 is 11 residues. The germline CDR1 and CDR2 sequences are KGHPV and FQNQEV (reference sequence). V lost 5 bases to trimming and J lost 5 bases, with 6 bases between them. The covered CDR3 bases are TGTGCCAGCAGTTTGACAACAGAAGTCTTC. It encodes CASSLTTEVF. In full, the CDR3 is CASSLTTEVFF.

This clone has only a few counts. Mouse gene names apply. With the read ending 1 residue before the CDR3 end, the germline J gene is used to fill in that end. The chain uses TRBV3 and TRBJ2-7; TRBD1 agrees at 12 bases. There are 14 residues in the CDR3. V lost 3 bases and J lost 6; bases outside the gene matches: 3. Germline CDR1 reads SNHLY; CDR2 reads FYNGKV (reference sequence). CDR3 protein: CASSFRDRGREQYF. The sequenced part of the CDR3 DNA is TGTGCCAGCAGCTTCCGGGACAGGGGGCGTGAACAGTAC.

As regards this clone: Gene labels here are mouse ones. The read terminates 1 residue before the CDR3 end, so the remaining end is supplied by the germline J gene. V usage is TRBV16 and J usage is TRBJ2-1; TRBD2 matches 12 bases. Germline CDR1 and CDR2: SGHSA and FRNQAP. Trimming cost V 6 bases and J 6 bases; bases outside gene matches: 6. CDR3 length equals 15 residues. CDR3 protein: CASSTGTGGFAEQFF. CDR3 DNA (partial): TGTGCAAGCAGTACCGGGACTGGGGGGTTTGCTGAGCAGTTC.

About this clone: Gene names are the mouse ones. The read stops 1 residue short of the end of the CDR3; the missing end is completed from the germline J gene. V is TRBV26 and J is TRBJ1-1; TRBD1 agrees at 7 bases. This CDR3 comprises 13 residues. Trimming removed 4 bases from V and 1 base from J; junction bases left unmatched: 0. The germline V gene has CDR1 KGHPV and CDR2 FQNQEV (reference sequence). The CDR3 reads CASSRTGNTEVFF. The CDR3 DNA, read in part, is TGTGCCAGCAGTCGGACAGGGAACACAGAAGTCTTC.

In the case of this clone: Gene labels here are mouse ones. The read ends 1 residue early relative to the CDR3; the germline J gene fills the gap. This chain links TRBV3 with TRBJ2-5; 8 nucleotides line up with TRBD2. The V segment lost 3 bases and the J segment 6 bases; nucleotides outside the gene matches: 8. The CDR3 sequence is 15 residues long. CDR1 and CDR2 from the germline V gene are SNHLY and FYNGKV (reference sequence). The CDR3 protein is CASSFFGGVGDTQYF. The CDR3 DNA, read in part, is TGTGCCAGCAGCTTTTTTGGGGGGGTCGGGGACACCCAGTAC.